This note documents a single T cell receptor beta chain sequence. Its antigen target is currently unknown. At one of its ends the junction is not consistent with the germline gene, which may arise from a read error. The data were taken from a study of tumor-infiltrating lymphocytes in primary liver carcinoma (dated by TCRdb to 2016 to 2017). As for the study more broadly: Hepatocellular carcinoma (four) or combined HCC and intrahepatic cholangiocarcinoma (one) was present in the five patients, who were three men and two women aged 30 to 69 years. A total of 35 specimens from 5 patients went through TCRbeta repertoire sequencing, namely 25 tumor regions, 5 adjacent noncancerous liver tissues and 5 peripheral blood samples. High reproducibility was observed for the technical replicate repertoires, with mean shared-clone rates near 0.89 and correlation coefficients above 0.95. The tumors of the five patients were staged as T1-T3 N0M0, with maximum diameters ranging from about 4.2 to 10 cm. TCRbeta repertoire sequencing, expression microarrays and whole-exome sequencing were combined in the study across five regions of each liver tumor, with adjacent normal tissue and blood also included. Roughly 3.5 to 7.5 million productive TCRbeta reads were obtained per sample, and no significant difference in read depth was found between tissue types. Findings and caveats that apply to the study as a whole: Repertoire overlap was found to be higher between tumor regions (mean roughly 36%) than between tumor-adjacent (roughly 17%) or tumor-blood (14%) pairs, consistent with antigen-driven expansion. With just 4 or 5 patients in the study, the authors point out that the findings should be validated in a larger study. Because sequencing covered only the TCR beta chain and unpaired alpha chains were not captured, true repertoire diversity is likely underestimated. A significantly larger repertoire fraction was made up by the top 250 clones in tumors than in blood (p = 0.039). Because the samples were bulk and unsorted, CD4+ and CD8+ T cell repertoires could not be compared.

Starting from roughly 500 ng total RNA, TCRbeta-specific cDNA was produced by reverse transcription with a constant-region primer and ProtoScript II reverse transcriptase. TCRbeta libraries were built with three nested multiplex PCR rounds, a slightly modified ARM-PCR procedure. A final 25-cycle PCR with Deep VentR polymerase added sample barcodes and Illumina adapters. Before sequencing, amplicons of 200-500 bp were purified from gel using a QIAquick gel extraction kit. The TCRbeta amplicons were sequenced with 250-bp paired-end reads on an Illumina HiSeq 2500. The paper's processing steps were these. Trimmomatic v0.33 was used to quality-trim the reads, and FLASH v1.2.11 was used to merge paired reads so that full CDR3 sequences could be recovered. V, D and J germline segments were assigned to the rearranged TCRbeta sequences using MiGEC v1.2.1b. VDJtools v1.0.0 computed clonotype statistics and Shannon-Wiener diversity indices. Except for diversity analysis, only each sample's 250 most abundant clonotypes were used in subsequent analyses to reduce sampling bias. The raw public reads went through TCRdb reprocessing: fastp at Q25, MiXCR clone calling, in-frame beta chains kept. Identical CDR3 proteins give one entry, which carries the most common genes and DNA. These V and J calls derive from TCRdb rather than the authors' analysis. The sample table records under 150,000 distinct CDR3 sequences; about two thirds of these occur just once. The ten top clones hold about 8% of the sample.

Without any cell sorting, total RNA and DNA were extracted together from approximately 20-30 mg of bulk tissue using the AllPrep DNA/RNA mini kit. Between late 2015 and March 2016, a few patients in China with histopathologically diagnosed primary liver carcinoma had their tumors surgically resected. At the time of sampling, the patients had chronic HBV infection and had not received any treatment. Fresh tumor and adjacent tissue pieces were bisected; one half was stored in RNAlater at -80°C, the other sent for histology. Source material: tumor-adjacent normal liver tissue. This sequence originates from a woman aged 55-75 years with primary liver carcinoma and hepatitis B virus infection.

The CDR3: CASSLEGTSRRGGYNEQFF. The DNA sequence is TGCGCCAGCAGCTTGGAAGGGACTAGCAGGAGGGGTGGGTACAATGAGCAGTTTTTC. Recombination linked TRBV5-1 to TRBJ2-1; 9 junctional bases match TRBD2. The CDR3 spans 19 residues, from the cysteine through the phenylalanine. The retained sequence is limited to the CDR3, 57 bases, with the frame set at the first base. The germline V gene gives CDR1 as SGHRS and CDR2 as YFSETQ.